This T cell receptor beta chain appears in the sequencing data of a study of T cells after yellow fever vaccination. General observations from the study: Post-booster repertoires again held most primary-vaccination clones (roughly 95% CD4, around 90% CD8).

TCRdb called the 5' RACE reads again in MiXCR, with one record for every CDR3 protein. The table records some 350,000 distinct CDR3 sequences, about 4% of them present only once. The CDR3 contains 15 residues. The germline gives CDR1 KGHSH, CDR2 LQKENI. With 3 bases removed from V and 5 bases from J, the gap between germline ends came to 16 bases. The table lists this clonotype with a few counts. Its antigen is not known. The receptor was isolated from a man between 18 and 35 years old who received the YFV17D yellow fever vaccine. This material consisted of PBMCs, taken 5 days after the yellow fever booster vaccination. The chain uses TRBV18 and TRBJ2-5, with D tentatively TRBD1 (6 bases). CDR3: CASSPPAPRGETQYF. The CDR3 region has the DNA TGTGCCAGCTCACCTCCAGCCCCTAGGGGGGAGACCCAGTACTTC. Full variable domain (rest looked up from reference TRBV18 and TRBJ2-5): NAGVMQNPRHLVRRRGQEARLRCSPMKGHSHVYWYRQLPEEGLKFMVYLQKENIIDESGMPKERFSAEFPKEGPSILRIQQVVRGDSAAYFCASSPPAPRGETQYFGPGTRLLVL.